The 21 T cell receptor beta chains presented below share a single source sample, sequenced in a study of cytomegalovirus exposure and HLA in healthy donors. PCR used 60 Vbeta primers and 13 Jbeta primers. Generated by immunoSEQ multiplex PCR, the TCRdb table keeps only in-frame clones and is missing some. The sample lists about 180,000 clones; 82% were seen once. The material sequenced was PBMCs. These receptors were collected from a man aged 40-49 years in good health and CMV-seronegative.

V is TRBV9 and J is TRBJ2-1; the match to TRBD2 covers 11 bases. Unmatched junction bases numbered 6, after V lost 0 bases and J lost 4 bases. This CDR3 spans 17 amino acids. Germline V CDR1 and CDR2: SGDLS, YYNGEE. CDR3 loop: CASSVGLAGGRYNEQFF. As DNA, the CDR3 is TGTGCCAGCAGCGTAGGGCTAGCGGGGGGACGGTACAATGAGCAGTTCTTC.

This sequence joins TRBV6-5 and TRBJ2-4, with a weak D call TRBD1 (6 bases). V shed 6 bases and J shed 0 bases, with 12 bases lying between them. The CDR3 is 15 amino acids. Germline CDR1 reads MNHEY; CDR2 reads SVGAGI. The CDR3 is CASSSTGVAKNIQYF. The CDR3 DNA follows: TGTGCCAGCAGCTCGACAGGCGTAGCCAAAAACATTCAGTACTTC.

The chain has TRBV4-2 and TRBJ2-3, with D possibly TRBD2 on 5 matching bases. V dropped 4 bases and J dropped 13 bases, with 18 bases sitting between them. Germline V gene sequence: CDR1 LGHNA, CDR2 YNFKEQ. CDR3 length equals 13 residues. The CDR3 DNA reads TGTGCCAGCAGCCGATCCGGAGAGGGAATGGAGTATTTT. It encodes CASSRSGEGMEYF.

This clone has more than one count but fewer than ten. The rearrangement links TRBV25-1 to TRBJ2-1, with D possibly matching TRBD2 (6 bases). Per the germline V gene, CDR1 is MGHDK and CDR2 is SYGVNS. The CDR3 covers 15 residues. V was shortened by 3 bases and J by 3 bases, with 12 bases between the two germline ends. The CDR3 bases are TGTGCCAGCAGTGATCCTCGCGGGGTCTACAATGAGCAGTTCTTC. This codes for CASSDPRGVYNEQFF.

This clone has a single count. V usage is TRBV5-1 and J usage is TRBJ2-3; 15 nucleotides line up with TRBD2. V lost 2 bases and J lost 6; bases outside the gene matches: 4. The germline V gene has CDR1 SGHRS and CDR2 YFSETQ. The CDR3 loop spans 16 amino acids. CDR3 sequence (DNA): TGCGCCAGCAGCTTAGGTGGACTAGCGGGAGGGGATACGCAGTATTTT. Translating it yields CASSLGGLAGGDTQYF. Full variable domain (missing parts from reference TRBV5-1 and TRBJ2-3): KAGVTQTPRYLIKTRGQQVTLSCSPISGHRSVSWYQQTPGQGLQFLFEYFSETQRNKGNFPGRFSGRQFSNSRSEMNVSTLELGDSALYLCASSLGGLAGGDTQYFGPGTRLTVL.

The V gene is TRBV7-9, the J gene TRBJ2-2, with 7 nucleotides matching TRBD1. V lost 4 bases, J lost 1 base, and 12 bases stayed unmatched. Germline assignment: CDR1 SEHNR and CDR2 FQNEAQ (reference sequence). This CDR3 has 18 amino acids. The CDR3 DNA reads as TGTGCCAGCAGCTCCGATTTCTTAGGACAGGAGAACACCGGGGAGCTGTTTTTT. It specifies CASSSDFLGQENTGELFF.

CDR3 region: CASSPIIRTGGYTEAFF. DNA for the CDR3: TGTGCCAGTAGTCCAATAATTCGGACAGGAGGTTACACTGAAGCTTTCTTT. The V call is TRBV19, the J call TRBJ1-1; 7 nucleotides line up with TRBD1. The V and J ends lost 5 bases and 3 bases, in that order; junction bases with no gene match: 15. The germline gives CDR1 LNHDA, CDR2 SQIVND (reference sequence). This CDR3 spans 17 amino acids.

This clone is a singleton in its sample. The chain uses TRBV9 and TRBJ2-6, with TRBD1 identical over 8 bases. J was trimmed by 3 bases and V by 0 bases; bases with no gene match: 8. Germline V lookup: CDR1 SGDLS, CDR2 YYNGEE. The CDR3 is 18 residues long. For the CDR3, the DNA is TGTGCCAGCAGCGTAGCCGGACAGGGAGCTTTTGGGGCCAACGTCCTGACTTTC. Amino acids: CASSVAGQGAFGANVLTF.

The V gene is TRBV5-1, the J gene TRBJ2-7; 10 bases match TRBD2. The germline V gene has CDR1 SGHRS and CDR2 YFSETQ. The CDR3 covers 14 residues. With V trimmed by 4 bases and J by 5 bases, 6 bases remained unmatched. This CDR3 is CASSRSTSGDEQYF. In DNA, the CDR3 is TGCGCCAGCAGCCGATCCACTAGCGGGGACGAGCAGTACTTC.

V gene TRBV11-2 combines with J gene TRBJ2-1; TRBD2 is a possible D gene (6 bases). Deletions cut 0 bases from V and 15 bases from J, with 12 bases between. The CDR3 has 12 residues. Germline V gene sequence: CDR1 SGHAT, CDR2 FQNNGV. The CDR3 spells CASSLDGGGLFF. The DNA of the CDR3 is TGTGCCAGCAGCTTAGACGGGGGAGGCTTGTTCTTC.

This rearrangement joins TRBV9 to TRBJ1-2; 8 nucleotides align to TRBD1. Germline loops: CDR1 SGDLS, CDR2 YYNGEE. The CDR3 has 17 amino acids. The trim removed 2 bases at V and 8 bases at J, leaving 17 bases unmatched. The CDR3 sequence is CASSVVPSGGVRNGYTF. CDR3 DNA sequence: TGTGCCAGCAGCGTCGTCCCATCAGGGGGCGTAAGGAACGGCTACACCTTC.

The V and J genes are TRBV11-2 and TRBJ2-5, with D possibly matching TRBD2 (5 bases). Germline V gene data show CDR1 as SGHAT and CDR2 as FQNNGV. CDR3 length: 13 amino acids. The V end was cut by 3 bases, the J end by 3 bases, with 8 bases between. The CDR3 protein is CASSFSGEETQYF. The CDR3 DNA follows: TGTGCCAGCAGCTTTTCCGGGGAAGAGACCCAGTACTTC.

This chain uses TRBV6-1 with TRBJ2-1, with TRBD2 matching 9 bases. Germline CDR1 reads MNHNS; CDR2 reads SASEGT. The trim removed 2 bases at V and 8 bases at J, leaving 4 bases unmatched. The CDR3 sequence is 14 residues long. This chain's CDR3 is CASSELAGYDEQFF. CDR3 in DNA: TGTGCCAGCAGTGAACTAGCGGGGTACGATGAGCAGTTCTTC.

The genes are TRBV7-2 and TRBJ1-2; D unresolved. The CDR3 length is 14 residues. V was shortened by 5 bases and J by 4 bases, with 14 bases between the two germline ends. Germline V CDR1 and CDR2: SGHTA, FQGNSA. The CDR3 DNA sequence: TGTGCCAGCAGCACCGGCCCCTCGGGCTATGGCTACACCTTC. Its protein product is CASSTGPSGYGYTF.

This clone appeared a few times. The chain links TRBV6-5 to TRBJ1-2; maybe TRBD1 (6 bases). CDR3 length: 15 residues. In germline, CDR1 is MNHEY, CDR2 SVGAGI. Trimming pared 0 bases from V and 8 bases from J, leaving 16 bases between. For the CDR3, the DNA is TGTGCCAGCAGTTACTCGAGGACGCCTACAGGGGGCTACACCTTC. Its protein product is CASSYSRTPTGGYTF.

V gene TRBV28 combines with J gene TRBJ1-5, with 9 bases lining up with TRBD1. V shed 7 bases, J shed 1 base, and the junction held 8 bases outside the gene matches. CDR1 is MDHEN, CDR2 SYDVKM, per germline. CDR3 length equals 16 residues. The CDR3 bases are TGTGCCAGCACCGGACAGGGGATGCCCAGCAATCAGCCCCAGCATTTT. This gives the protein CASTGQGMPSNQPQHF.

This chain links TRBV4-3 with TRBJ2-1; the match to TRBD2 covers 8 bases. This CDR3 has 15 residues. The trim removed 0 bases at V and 5 bases at J, leaving 3 bases unmatched. Germline CDR1 and CDR2: LGHNA and YSLEER. The CDR3 DNA is TGCGCCAGCAGCCAAGATAGCGGGATCGACAATGAGCAGTTCTTC. Protein product: CASSQDSGIDNEQFF.

The chain has TRBV9 and TRBJ2-5, with 12 nucleotides matching TRBD2. The CDR3 sequence is 14 residues long. The V and J ends lost 3 bases and 6 bases, in that order; junction bases with no gene match: 3. Germline V lookup: CDR1 SGDLS, CDR2 YYNGEE. Here the CDR3 reads CASSETSGGQTQYF. The CDR3 DNA follows: TGTGCCAGCAGCGAGACTAGCGGGGGCCAGACCCAGTACTTC.

The chain is built from TRBV30 and TRBJ1-5, with TRBD1 matching 8 bases. Germline loops: CDR1 GTSNPN, CDR2 SVGIG (reference sequence). The CDR3 totals 13 residues. V shed 1 base, J shed 6 bases, and the junction held 2 bases outside the gene matches. The CDR3 sequence is CAWSATGGQPQHF. In DNA, the CDR3 is TGTGCCTGGAGTGCCACAGGGGGTCAGCCCCAGCATTTT.

The chain links TRBV11-3 to TRBJ2-1; TRBD2 agrees at 9 bases. Germline CDR1 reads SGHNT; CDR2 reads YENEEA. This CDR3 has 15 residues. The V segment lost 5 bases and the J segment 1 base; nucleotides outside the gene matches: 3. CDR3 sequence (DNA): TGTGCCAGCAGCCAAACTAGCGGGTCCTACAATGAGCAGTTCTTC. It is translated as CASSQTSGSYNEQFF.

The rearrangement links TRBV7-2 to TRBJ2-3; TRBD2 agrees at 12 bases. Germline CDR1 and CDR2: SGHTA and FQGNSA. The CDR3 loop spans 17 amino acids. With 7 bases clipped from V and 0 bases from J, the junction kept 8 bases outside the gene matches. In DNA form, the CDR3 reads TGTGCCAGCACCTTGGGACTAGCGGGTCCTAGCACAGATACGCAGTATTTT. As protein: CASTLGLAGPSTDTQYF.